The 9 T cell receptor beta chains below all came from one sample that was sequenced in a study of T cells in Graves' hyperthyroidism and ophthalmopathy. TCR beta CDR3 region amplification was performed from RNA transcripts. HTBI primers were used for first-round RT-PCR of the TCR CDR3. TCRdb reanalysed the multiplex PCR reads using MiXCR and keeps one entry per CDR3 protein. The table has around 760,000 distinct CDR3 sequences, roughly 32% seen once. What was sequenced was blood. The receptor source for this set is a woman in her thirties or forties with Graves' hyperthyroidism.

This clonotype was seen only a few times. The CDR3 sequence is CAWSRLYGYTF. The CDR3 DNA reads TGTGCCTGGAGTCGGCTTTATGGCTACACCTTC. V and J are TRBV19 and TRBJ1-2; D unresolved. Germline CDR1 is LNHDA and CDR2 is SQIVND (reference sequence). V lost 11 bases, J lost 5 bases, and 12 bases lay in between. The CDR3 runs to 11 residues. Full variable domain (remainder filled in from reference TRBV19 and TRBJ1-2): DGGITQSPKYLFRKEGQNVTLSCEQNLNHDAMYWYRQDPGQGLRLIYYSQIVNDFQKGDIAEGYSVSREKKESFPLTVTSAQKNPTAFYLCAWSRLYGYTFGSGTRLTVV.

The chain uses TRBV10-3 and TRBJ2-2; 8 nucleotides match TRBD2. The CDR3 runs 17 residues. V shed 10 bases and J 7 bases; nucleotides not matched to a gene: 20. In germline, CDR1 is ENHRY, CDR2 SYGVKD. CDR3 bases: TGTGCCAGCGACCCGGGGCCGGGAGGGCCGCGTAGCGGGGAGCTGTTTTTT. As protein: CASDPGPGGPRSGELFF.

The sample holds a few counts of this clonotype. This chain uses TRBV12-3 or TRBV12-4 with TRBJ1-2; a weak D match, TRBD1 (5 bases). Trimming removed 8 bases at V and 8 bases at J, with 24 bases between. This CDR3 is built from 15 residues. The DNA of the CDR3 is TGTGCCAGCTCCGAGCTGCAGCTTGAGAGGGGCGGCTACACCTTC. Residues: CASSELQLERGGYTF.

About this clonotype: Compared with germline, one end of the junction differs, possibly owing to a read error. The V call is TRBV24-1, the J call TRBJ2-3; D is ambiguous. Per the germline V gene, CDR1 is KGHDR and CDR2 is SFDVKD. The CDR3 loop spans 15 amino acids. For the CDR3, the DNA is TGTGCCAGCAGTTACTCCCAGGACCCAGCAGATACGCAGTATTTT. Its translation: CASSYSQDPADTQYF.

This clonotype was counted between two and nine times. The rearrangement joins TRBV7-9 to TRBJ2-3, with 7 bases matching TRBD2. Per the germline V gene, CDR1 is SEHNR and CDR2 is FQNEAQ (reference sequence). Losses at the gene ends were 5 bases for V and 2 bases for J; bases not matched to a gene: 7. This CDR3 is built from 15 residues. CDR3 coding DNA: TGTGCCAGCAGCCCCGGGGAGGGCGCCACAGATACGCAGTATTTT. Translation gives CASSPGEGATDTQYF.

The V call is TRBV7-9, the J call TRBJ2-1, with 10 bases matching TRBD2. Per the germline V gene, CDR1 is SEHNR and CDR2 is FQNEAQ (reference sequence). The CDR3 loop spans 15 amino acids. Unmatched junction bases numbered 3, after V lost 1 base and J lost 6 bases. The CDR3 loop is CASSLGGLASNEQFF. DNA for the CDR3: TGTGCCAGCAGCTTAGGGGGACTAGCGTCCAATGAGCAGTTCTTC. Combining the CDR3 with reference TRBV7-9 and TRBJ2-1 gives the whole variable domain DTGVSQNPRHKITKRGQNVTFRCDPISEHNRLYWYRQTLGQGPEFLTYFQNEAQLEKSRLLSDRFSAERPKGSFSTLEIQRTEQGDSAMYLCASSLGGLASNEQFFGPGTRLTVL.

This clonotype was seen many times. J is TRBJ1-6 and V is TRBV7-6, with 8 bases fitting TRBD1. V lost 3 bases, J lost 9 bases, and 4 bases stayed unmatched. This CDR3 spans 14 amino acids. CDR1 is SGHVS, CDR2 FNYEAQ, per germline. CDR3 DNA sequence: TGTGCCAGCAGCTTGCAGGGGGCTAGTTCACCCCTCCACTTT. As protein: CASSLQGASSPLHF.

Details on this clonotype: Germline is not matched at one junction end, which may reflect a read error. The chain uses TRBV7-9 and TRBJ2-5; TRBD1 matches 8 bases. CDR1 is SEHNR and CDR2 is FQNEAQ in the germline V gene (reference sequence). This CDR3 is 16 amino acids long. This CDR3 is CASSQDRDGYQETQYF. The CDR3 bases are TGCGCCAGCAGCCAGGACAGGGACGGGTACCAAGAGACCCAGTACTTC. Full variable domain (missing parts from reference TRBV7-9 and TRBJ2-5): DTGVSQNPRHKITKRGQNVTFRCDPISEHNRLYWYRQTLGQGPEFLTYFQNEAQLEKSRLLSDRFSAERPKGSFSTLEIQRTEQGDSAMYLCASSQDRDGYQETQYFGPGTRLLVL.

Many counts were recorded for this clonotype. The chain recombines TRBV5-5 with TRBJ1-5; possible D gene TRBD1, 5 bases. The germline V and J ends were trimmed by 5 bases and 3 bases, with 15 bases remaining between them. The V gene's germline CDR1 is SGHKS and CDR2 YYEKEE (reference sequence). CDR3 length equals 15 residues. The CDR3 loop reads CASREGRDLNQPQHF. The CDR3 nucleotides read TGTGCCAGCAGAGAAGGCCGGGACCTCAATCAGCCCCAGCATTTT.